Listed here are 6 T cell receptor beta chains from one sample, sequenced in a study of OX40 agonist ivuxolimab in advanced cancers. TCRdb's copy holds only in-frame clones and misses some; the assay was immunoSEQ multiplex PCR. This sample carries approximately 54,000 clones, approximately 84% of them seen once, and the ten largest clones take around 2.8%. Sequenced material: CD4+ or CD8+ T cells sorted from blood, taken in a trial of the OX40 agonist ivuxolimab. The source of these receptors is an adult with an advanced solid tumor such as melanoma, head and neck, liver or kidney cancer.

The chain links TRBV9 to TRBJ2-3; D may be TRBD1 or TRBD2 (5 bases each). This CDR3 region has 12 residues. Germline V gene sequence: CDR1 SGDLS, CDR2 YYNGEE. Trimming removed 6 bases at V and 6 bases at J, with 11 bases between. CDR3 in amino acids: CASNRGGDTQYF. CDR3 nucleotide sequence: TGTGCCAGCAACCGGGGCGGTGATACGCAGTATTTT.

The genes are TRBV7-2 and TRBJ2-5, with D perhaps matching TRBD2 (6 bases). The germline V and J ends were trimmed by 0 bases and 9 bases, with 17 bases remaining between them. Germline V lookup: CDR1 SGHTA, CDR2 FQGNSA. The CDR3 length is 15 residues. The CDR3 sequence is CASSLAIGAGGAQYF. The CDR3 DNA follows: TGTGCCAGCAGCTTAGCGATCGGGGCGGGCGGGGCCCAGTACTTC.

Here the CDR3 DNA reads TGTGCCAGCAGCCAAGTGGCGACAGGGAGTATGGCTGGCTACACCTTC. Amino acid sequence: CASSQVATGSMAGYTF. The chain combines TRBV4-2 with TRBJ1-2, with 7 bases that match TRBD1. Germline V CDR1 and CDR2: LGHNA, YNFKEQ. With V trimmed by 1 base and J by 7 bases, 12 bases remained unmatched. The CDR3 is made up of 16 amino acids.

This chain connects TRBV11-3 to TRBJ2-1; D may be TRBD2 (5 bases). The CDR3 length is 14 residues. Trimming left V 0 bases short and J 6 bases short, with 9 bases between. Germline CDR1 reads SGHNT; CDR2 reads YENEEA. The CDR3 sequence is CASSLDLGSNEQFF. The CDR3 nucleotides are TGTGCCAGCAGCTTAGATCTTGGGAGCAATGAGCAGTTCTTC.

The gene calls are TRBV7-9 and TRBJ1-6; perhaps TRBD1 as D (6 bases). Between the trimmed V and J ends, which lost 2 bases and 7 bases, there was a span of 12 bases. Germline assignment: CDR1 SEHNR and CDR2 FQNEAQ (reference sequence). This CDR3 is built from 15 residues. The CDR3 sequence is CASSLQGIANSPLHF. CDR3 nucleotide sequence: TGTGCCAGCAGCTTACAGGGGATAGCAAATTCACCCCTCCACTTT.

This rearrangement joins TRBV6-1 to TRBJ2-7; 10 positions match TRBD2. The germline gives CDR1 MNHNS, CDR2 SASEGT. Trimming took 2 bases from V and 6 from J; bases not matched to a gene: 4. CDR3 length: 14 amino acids. The CDR3 sequence: CASSELGLASEQYF. The CDR3 DNA follows: TGTGCCAGCAGTGAACTGGGACTAGCGAGCGAGCAGTACTTC.